What follows are 19 T cell receptor beta chains derived from one specimen sequenced in a study of blood T cell repertoires in COVID-19. Clones were sequenced by immunoSEQ multiplex PCR, and TCRdb holds only the in-frame ones, with some missing. The sample has approximately 52,000 clones; 91% are singletons. Specimen: peripheral blood. The receptors here all came from a man aged 50 or older with active COVID-19.

This chain uses TRBV2 with TRBJ2-1; 7 bases line up with TRBD1. In germline, CDR1 is SNHLY, CDR2 FYNNEI. This CDR3 has 12 residues. With V trimmed by 7 bases and J by 7 bases, 4 bases remained unmatched. For the CDR3, the DNA is TGTGCCAGCATTCCGGACAGGAATGAGCAGTTCTTC. Protein sequence: CASIPDRNEQFF.

The V call is TRBV9, the J call TRBJ2-5; tentatively, D is TRBD2 (6 bases). Germline values: CDR1 SGDLS, CDR2 YYNGEE. Trimming took 3 bases from V and 2 from J, leaving 14 bases between them. This CDR3 spans 15 amino acids. CDR3 protein: CASSAGPGLQETQYF. The CDR3 DNA is TGTGCCAGCAGCGCGGGCCCGGGACTTCAAGAGACCCAGTACTTC.

The genes are TRBV5-1 and TRBJ2-7, with D hard to call. From germline, CDR1 is SGHRS and CDR2 YFSETQ. CDR3 length: 12 amino acids. V was cut by 3 bases and J by 7 bases, with 11 bases left in between. DNA of the CDR3: TGCGCCAGCAGCTCAAGCGCATCGGAGCAGTACTTC. It codes for CASSSSASEQYF. The full variable domain, its missing parts supplied by reference TRBV5-1 and TRBJ2-7, is KAGVTQTPRYLIKTRGQQVTLSCSPISGHRSVSWYQQTPGQGLQFLFEYFSETQRNKGNFPGRFSGRQFSNSRSEMNVSTLELGDSALYLCASSSSASEQYFGPGTRLTVT.

The chain joins TRBV2 to TRBJ1-2, with TRBD1 as a possible D gene (6 bases). Trimming pared 4 bases from V and 4 bases from J, leaving 16 bases between. Germline CDR1 reads SNHLY; CDR2 reads FYNNEI. The CDR3 contains 15 residues. DNA of the CDR3: TGTGCCAGCAGTGCACCGGGAACAGGGACCTATGGCTACACCTTC. It is translated as CASSAPGTGTYGYTF.

The chain combines TRBV11-2 with TRBJ2-7, with D unclear. CDR1 and CDR2 (germline): SGHAT, FQNNGV. The V end was cut by 1 base, the J end by 3 bases, with 7 bases between. The CDR3 consists of 13 residues. The CDR3 loop is CASSLVSGYEQYF. In DNA, the CDR3 is TGTGCCAGCAGCTTAGTCTCGGGCTACGAGCAGTACTTC.

The chain has TRBV15 and TRBJ1-1; 8 bases agree with TRBD1. V shed 0 bases and J 8 bases; nucleotides not matched to a gene: 5. This CDR3 has 14 amino acids. The germline gives CDR1 LNHNV, CDR2 YYDKDF (reference sequence). CDR3 nucleotide sequence: TGTGCCACCAGCAGAGACACGAGACAGGGGGAAGCTTTCTTT. It yields the protein CATSRDTRQGEAFF.

This sequence joins TRBV4-1 and TRBJ2-3; TRBD2 matches 13 bases. The CDR3 totals 19 residues. CDR1 is MGHRA and CDR2 is YSYEKL in the germline V gene. V was clipped by 3 bases and J by 3 bases; unmatched bases: 12. The CDR3 region is CASSQAIFGLAGVTDTQYF. DNA of the CDR3: TGCGCCAGCAGCCAGGCCATCTTTGGACTAGCGGGAGTTACAGATACGCAGTATTTT.

The gene calls are TRBV2 and TRBJ1-1; 8 bases match TRBD1. This CDR3 contains 13 residues. The V and J ends lost 10 bases and 0 bases, in that order; junction bases with no gene match: 4. CDR1 is SNHLY and CDR2 is FYNNEI in the germline V gene. In DNA form, the CDR3 reads TGTGCCACCGAGACAGGGGTGAACACTGAAGCTTTCTTT. Residues: CATETGVNTEAFF.

This clone was observed once. The V gene is TRBV7-2, the J gene TRBJ2-3; 11 bases agree with TRBD2. The CDR3 is 16 amino acids. The V and J ends lost 4 bases and 1 base, in that order; junction bases with no gene match: 4. Germline V gene lookup returns CDR1 SGHTA and CDR2 FQGNSA. The CDR3 DNA follows: TGTGCCAGCAGCTCCCTACTAGCGGGGGGCACAGATACGCAGTATTTT. Translation: CASSSLLAGGTDTQYF. Supplemented by reference TRBV7-2 and TRBJ2-3, the full variable domain reads GAGVSQSPSNKVTEKGKDVELRCDPISGHTALYWYRQSLGQGLEFLIYFQGNSAPDKSGLPSDRFSAERTGGSVSTLTIQRTQQEDSAVYLCASSSLLAGGTDTQYFGPGTRLTVL.

The CDR3 DNA is TGTGCCAGTAGTTCCGGACTGGATAACTATGGCTACACCTTC. This gives the protein CASSSGLDNYGYTF. This rearrangement joins TRBV19 to TRBJ1-2; D not resolved. Trimming left V 5 bases short and J 1 base short, with 11 bases between. The CDR3 totals 14 residues. The germline V gene has CDR1 LNHDA and CDR2 SQIVND (reference sequence).

J is TRBJ2-7 and V is TRBV28, with D perhaps matching TRBD1 (7 bases). Trimming pared 4 bases from V and 2 bases from J, leaving 18 bases between. This CDR3 is built from 16 residues. Germline CDR1 and CDR2: MDHEN and SYDVKM. This chain's CDR3 is CASSSRVGGQPYEQYF. DNA for the CDR3: TGTGCCAGCAGTTCCAGGGTCGGGGGACAGCCCTACGAGCAGTACTTC.

The gene calls are TRBV9 and TRBJ2-3; tentatively, D is TRBD2 (5 bases). Trimming left V 1 base short and J 0 bases short, with 12 bases between. The CDR3 consists of 16 residues. Germline V gives CDR1 SGDLS, CDR2 YYNGEE. The CDR3 sequence is CASSVFGGLSTDTQYF. The CDR3 DNA reads TGTGCCAGCAGCGTATTCGGCGGGTTGAGCACAGATACGCAGTATTTT. The full variable domain, in which reference TRBV9 and TRBJ2-3 provide the parts outside the CDR3, is DSGVTQTPKHLITATGQRVTLRCSPRSGDLSVYWYQQSLDQGLQFLIQYYNGEERAKGNILERFSAQQFPDLHSELNLSSLELGDSALYFCASSVFGGLSTDTQYFGPGTRLTVL.

The chain carries TRBV6-5 and TRBJ1-5; D is possibly TRBD1 (5 bases). The CDR3 extends over 12 amino acids. Germline V gene lookup returns CDR1 MNHEY and CDR2 SVGAGI. Trimming left V 6 bases short and J 7 bases short, with 10 bases between. CDR3 DNA: TGTGCCAGCAGGTTGACAGCGCAGCCCCAGCATTTT. It is translated as CASRLTAQPQHF.

CDR3: CASRLRGSPLHF. As DNA, the CDR3 is TGTGCCAGCCGCCTACGGGGGTCACCCCTCCACTTT. The rearrangement joins TRBV11-2 to TRBJ1-6, with D tentatively TRBD1 (5 bases). The germline V gene encodes CDR1 SGHAT and CDR2 FQNNGV. With 8 bases removed from V and 10 bases from J, the gap between germline ends came to 12 bases. The CDR3 totals 12 residues.

The V call is TRBV5-4, the J call TRBJ2-5; 11 nucleotides line up with TRBD2. The CDR3 extends over 15 amino acids. Germline V gene lookup returns CDR1 SGHNT and CDR2 YYREEE (reference sequence). J lost 2 bases, V lost 3 bases, and 3 bases had no gene match. CDR3 protein: CASSSRLAGQETQYF. CDR3 coding DNA: TGTGCCAGCAGCTCTCGACTAGCGGGGCAAGAGACCCAGTACTTC.

The chain joins TRBV6-5 to TRBJ2-5; TRBD1 matches at 7 bases. Germline V lookup: CDR1 MNHEY, CDR2 SVGAGI. J lost 5 bases, V lost 6 bases, and 12 bases had no gene match. The CDR3 has 15 amino acids. CDR3 amino acids: CASSPQGVISETQYF. CDR3 sequence (DNA): TGTGCCAGCAGCCCCCAGGGGGTGATATCGGAGACCCAGTACTTC.

This rearrangement joins TRBV27 to TRBJ1-2, with unresolved D. The germline V gene has CDR1 MNHEY and CDR2 SMNVEV (reference sequence). CDR3 length: 13 residues. Trimming pared 0 bases from V and 4 bases from J, leaving 6 bases between. This chain's CDR3 is CASSLSPSYGYTF. CDR3 bases: TGTGCCAGCAGTTTATCCCCCAGCTATGGCTACACCTTC.

The J gene is TRBJ2-3, the V gene TRBV6-6, with 10 bases matching TRBD2. V dropped 5 bases and J dropped 0; count of bases not matched to a gene: 8. The CDR3 runs 17 residues. Germline V gives CDR1 MNHNY, CDR2 SVGAGI (reference sequence). The CDR3 loop reads CASSLAETSGSTDTQYF. CDR3 DNA sequence: TGTGCCAGCAGTCTCGCCGAGACTAGCGGGAGCACAGATACGCAGTATTTT.

The chain combines TRBV15 with TRBJ1-4, with 11 positions matching TRBD1. CDR1 and CDR2 from the germline V gene are LNHNV and YYDKDF (reference sequence). The length of the CDR3 is 12 residues. After removal of 9 bases from V and 11 bases from J, the junction contained 5 bases not matched to a gene. CDR3 sequence: CATGTGGPKLFF. In DNA form, the CDR3 reads TGTGCCACGGGGACAGGGGGTCCCAAACTGTTTTTT.